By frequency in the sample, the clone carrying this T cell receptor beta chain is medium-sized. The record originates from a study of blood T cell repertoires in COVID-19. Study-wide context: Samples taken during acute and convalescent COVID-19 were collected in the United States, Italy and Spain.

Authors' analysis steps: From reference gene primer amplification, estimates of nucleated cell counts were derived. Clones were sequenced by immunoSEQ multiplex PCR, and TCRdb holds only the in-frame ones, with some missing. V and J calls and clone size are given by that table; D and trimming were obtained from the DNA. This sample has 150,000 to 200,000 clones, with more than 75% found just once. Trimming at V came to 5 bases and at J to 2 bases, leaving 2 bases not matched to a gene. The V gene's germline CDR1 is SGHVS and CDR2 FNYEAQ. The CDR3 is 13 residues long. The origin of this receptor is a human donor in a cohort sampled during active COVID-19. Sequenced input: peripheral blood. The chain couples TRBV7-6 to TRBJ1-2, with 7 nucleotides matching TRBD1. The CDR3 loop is CASSPTGNYGYTF. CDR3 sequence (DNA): TGTGCCAGCAGCCCGACAGGGAACTATGGCTACACCTTC.